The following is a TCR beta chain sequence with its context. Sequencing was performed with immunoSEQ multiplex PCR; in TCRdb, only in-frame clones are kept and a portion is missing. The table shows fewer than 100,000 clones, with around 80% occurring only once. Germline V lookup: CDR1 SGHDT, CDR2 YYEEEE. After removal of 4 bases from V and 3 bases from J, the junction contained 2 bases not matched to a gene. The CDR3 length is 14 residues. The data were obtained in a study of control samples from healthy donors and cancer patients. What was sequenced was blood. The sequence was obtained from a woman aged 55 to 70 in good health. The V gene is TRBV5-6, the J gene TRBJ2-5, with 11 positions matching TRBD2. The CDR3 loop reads CASSEGLAEETQYF. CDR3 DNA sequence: TGTGCCAGCAGCGAGGGACTAGCGGAAGAGACCCAGTACTTC.